These 27 T cell receptor beta chains came from one sample sequenced in a study of T cell changes during pregnancy in multiple sclerosis (dated by TCRdb to between 2019 and 2020). Libraries were prepared through the immunoSEQ multiplex PCR assay. Held by TCRdb, this immuneACCESS table contains in-frame sequences only and omits some clones. Under half of the omission traces to an unresolved V gene where checked; the cause of the rest is unknown. The sample includes about 20,000 clones, with 80% to 90% observed a single time. Jointly, the top ten make up less than 20% of the sample. Sequenced here: CD8+ T cells from peripheral blood mononuclear cells, sampled after pregnancy. The receptor set was obtained from a female donor in good health, enrolled as a control in a pregnancy study.

The V call is TRBV7-8, the J call TRBJ1-2; possibly TRBD1 for D (5 bases). The V and J ends lost 4 bases and 2 bases respectively, with 8 bases between them. CDR1 SGHVS and CDR2 FQNEAQ come from the germline V gene. The CDR3 has 13 amino acids. This CDR3 reads CASSYDRNYGYTF. In DNA, the CDR3 is TGTGCCAGCAGCTATGACAGAAACTATGGCTACACCTTC. The whole variable domain, remainder taken from reference TRBV7-8 and TRBJ1-2, is GAGVSQSPRYKVAKRGQDVALRCDPISGHVSLFWYQQALGQGPEFLTYFQNEAQLDKSGLPSDRFFAERPEGSVSTLKIQRTQQEDSAVYLCASSYDRNYGYTFGSGTRLTVV.

This chain connects TRBV2 to TRBJ1-5; D is possibly TRBD1 (6 bases). CDR3 length: 15 residues. Trimming took 7 bases from V and 2 from J, leaving 15 bases between them. From germline, CDR1 is SNHLY and CDR2 FYNNEI. CDR3 protein: CASTIGQNRNQPQHF. As DNA, the CDR3 is TGTGCCAGCACCATAGGACAGAATCGCAATCAGCCCCAGCATTTT.

This chain uses TRBV10-3 with TRBJ2-1; TRBD2 matches 11 bases. Germline CDR1 ENHRY, CDR2 SYGVKD. V lost 5 bases to trimming and J lost 5 bases; unmatched junction nucleotides: 5. The CDR3 contains 15 residues. CDR3 DNA sequence: TGTGCCATCAGTTACCTAGCGGGAGGAGACAATGAGCAGTTCTTC. Translated: CAISYLAGGDNEQFF.

As to this clone: The germline gene is not matched at one end of the junction; a read error may be the cause. CDR3 sequence: CASSRLSPTGLTVAFF. The CDR3 DNA reads TGTGCCAGCAGCCGGTTGAGCCCGACAGGACTCACTGTAGCTTTCTTT. The rearrangement joins TRBV5-5 to TRBJ1-1; D possibly corresponds to TRBD1 (6 bases). In germline, CDR1 is SGHKS, CDR2 YYEKEE (reference sequence). This CDR3 region has 16 residues. Full variable domain (outside the CDR3, taken from reference TRBV5-5 and TRBJ1-1): DAGVTQSPTHLIKTRGQQVTLRCSPISGHKSVSWYQQVLGQGPQFIFQYYEKEERGRGNFPDRFSARQFPNYSSELNVNALLLGDSALYLCASSRLSPTGLTVAFFGQGTRLTVV.

This clone was picked up one time. The chain combines TRBV11-2 with TRBJ2-5; the D gene is possibly TRBD2 (5 bases). V lost 7 bases to trimming and J lost 5 bases, with 17 bases between them. Per the germline V gene, CDR1 is SGHAT and CDR2 is FQNNGV. The CDR3 covers 14 residues. CDR3 region: CASTSPGLRETQYF. The CDR3 coding sequence is TGTGCCAGCACCTCCCCCGGACTGCGGGAGACCCAGTACTTC.

The chain joins TRBV6-1 to TRBJ2-1, with D possibly being TRBD2 (6 bases). Germline loops: CDR1 MNHNS, CDR2 SASEGT. The length of the CDR3 is 15 residues. V lost 2 bases, J lost 4 bases, and 12 bases lay in between. The CDR3 bases are TGTGCCAGCAGTGAAAGGACTAACACTTACAATGAGCAGTTCTTC. It encodes CASSERTNTYNEQFF.

This clone was observed a handful of times. J is TRBJ1-5 and V is TRBV6-6; a possible D gene is TRBD1 (6 bases). The CDR3 covers 16 residues. Germline CDR1 reads MNHNY; CDR2 reads SVGAGI (reference sequence). V lost 4 bases and J 1 base, leaving 14 bases between the germline ends. The CDR3 reads CASSSRTAGSNQPQHF. CDR3 coding DNA: TGTGCCAGCAGTTCCCGGACAGCTGGAAGCAATCAGCCCCAGCATTTT.

The chain has TRBV7-2 and TRBJ2-4; tentatively, D is TRBD1 (5 bases). In germline, CDR1 is SGHTA, CDR2 FQGNSA. V dropped 1 base and J dropped 3 bases, with 10 bases sitting between them. The CDR3 loop spans 15 amino acids. CDR3 amino acids: CASSLGQYNKNIQYF. DNA for the CDR3: TGTGCCAGCAGCTTAGGACAGTATAACAAAAACATTCAGTACTTC.

CDR3 sequence (DNA): TGTGCCAGCAGCCTTACTGAAGCGGGAGCAACCGGGGAGCTGTTTTTT. Amino acid sequence: CASSLTEAGATGELFF. This chain uses TRBV7-8 with TRBJ2-2; 8 nucleotides align to TRBD2. The germline gives CDR1 SGHVS, CDR2 FQNEAQ. With 5 bases clipped from V and 5 bases from J, the junction kept 10 bases outside the gene matches. CDR3 size: 16 residues. Full variable domain (outside the CDR3, taken from reference TRBV7-8 and TRBJ2-2): GAGVSQSPRYKVAKRGQDVALRCDPISGHVSLFWYQQALGQGPEFLTYFQNEAQLDKSGLPSDRFFAERPEGSVSTLKIQRTQQEDSAVYLCASSLTEAGATGELFFGEGSRLTVL.

In its sample, this clone ranks as medium-sized. The V gene is TRBV29-1, the J gene TRBJ2-7; TRBD1 matches 9 bases. This CDR3 comprises 14 residues. In germline, CDR1 is SQVTM, CDR2 ANQGSEA. Unmatched junction bases numbered 6, after V lost 3 bases and J lost 3 bases. The CDR3 DNA reads as TGCAGCGTTGATGCCGGGACAGGGAACTACGAGCAGTACTTC. Translated: CSVDAGTGNYEQYF.

The V gene is TRBV19, the J gene TRBJ2-3; possibly TRBD2 for D (5 bases). The germline gives CDR1 LNHDA, CDR2 SQIVND (reference sequence). CDR3 size: 15 residues. V was shortened by 9 bases and J by 0 bases, with 16 bases between the two germline ends. The CDR3 spells CASLILAASTDTQYF. The CDR3, as DNA: TGTGCCAGCCTAATTCTAGCAGCTAGCACAGATACGCAGTATTTT.

The rearrangement uses TRBV9 and TRBJ1-2, with D perhaps TRBD1 (6 bases). The CDR3 sequence is 12 residues long. CDR1 and CDR2 (germline): SGDLS, YYNGEE. V was pared by 5 bases and J by 5 bases, with 10 bases between. The CDR3 region is CASRDRLYGYTF. The CDR3 region has the DNA TGTGCCAGCAGGGACAGACTTTATGGCTACACCTTC.

The V call is TRBV19, the J call TRBJ1-2, with D perhaps matching TRBD1 (5 bases). Trimming left V 3 bases short and J 8 bases short, with 16 bases between. Germline V gene lookup returns CDR1 LNHDA and CDR2 SQIVND (reference sequence). The CDR3 sequence is 14 residues long. Here the CDR3 reads CASSIPRQSEGYTF. In DNA, the CDR3 is TGTGCCAGTAGTATTCCGCGACAGTCGGAGGGCTACACCTTC.

The table lists this clone with a count of one. V usage is TRBV7-6 and J usage is TRBJ1-2; 8 bases are a match to TRBD1. CDR1 is SGHVS and CDR2 is FNYEAQ in the germline V gene. The V and J ends lost 4 bases and 4 bases, in that order; junction bases with no gene match: 11. CDR3 length equals 16 residues. CDR3 in amino acids: CASSSSQGGTLYGYTF. The CDR3 nucleotides read TGTGCCAGCAGCTCATCACAGGGGGGAACGCTCTATGGCTACACCTTC. Combining the CDR3 with reference TRBV7-6 and TRBJ1-2 gives the whole variable domain GAGVSQSPRYKVTKRGQDVALRCDPISGHVSLYWYRQALGQGPEFLTYFNYEAQQDKSGLPNDRFSAERPEGSISTLTIQRTEQRDSAMYRCASSSSQGGTLYGYTFGSGTRLTVV.

This clone was found once. The chain employs TRBV2 and TRBJ1-5; TRBD1 matches 9 bases. The germline V gene encodes CDR1 SNHLY and CDR2 FYNNEI. The CDR3 extends over 14 amino acids. V gave up 4 bases and J gave up 10 bases; unmatched junction bases: 8. CDR3 loop: CASSGGQGKGPQHF. CDR3 coding DNA: TGTGCCAGCAGTGGGGGACAGGGCAAAGGACCCCAGCATTTT.

V gene TRBV10-1 combines with J gene TRBJ2-1, with TRBD2 matching 10 bases. Trimming cost V 1 base and J 0 bases; bases outside gene matches: 12. The germline CDR1 and CDR2 sequences are WNHNN and SYGVQD (reference sequence). The CDR3 contains 20 residues. This CDR3 reads CASSELASGGLSSSYNEQFF. CDR3 bases: TGCGCCAGCAGTGAGTTGGCTAGCGGGGGCTTATCGAGCTCCTACAATGAGCAGTTCTTC.

The V and J genes are TRBV9 and TRBJ2-7; TRBD1 aligns across 8 bases. CDR3 length equals 14 residues. The V gene end was trimmed by 0 bases and the J gene end by 5 bases; junction bases not matched to a gene: 4. Germline V gene sequence: CDR1 SGDLS, CDR2 YYNGEE. CDR3 nucleotide sequence: TGTGCCAGCAGCGTAGCTACGACAGGGGACGAGCAGTACTTC. Amino acids: CASSVATTGDEQYF.

This chain joins TRBV5-6 and TRBJ1-2; TRBD1 might be the D (5 bases). The germline V gene has CDR1 SGHDT and CDR2 YYEEEE. The V gene lost 4 bases and the J gene lost 5 bases, with 15 bases spanning the gap. The CDR3 length is 14 residues. The CDR3 here is CASSTSQGGYGYTF. CDR3 DNA sequence: TGTGCCAGCAGCACGTCCCAGGGAGGTTATGGCTACACCTTC.

This chain links TRBV5-1 with TRBJ1-1; D remains ambiguous. V was pared by 0 bases and J by 0 bases, with 9 bases between. Germline CDR1 SGHRS, CDR2 YFSETQ. The CDR3 is made up of 15 amino acids. This CDR3 reads CASSLEPGLNTEAFF. The CDR3 DNA follows: TGCGCCAGCAGCTTGGAGCCGGGATTGAACACTGAAGCTTTCTTT.

The chain couples TRBV5-8 to TRBJ2-7, with 8 nucleotides matching TRBD1. V dropped 5 bases and J dropped 3; count of bases not matched to a gene: 13. The CDR3 has 16 amino acids. CDR1 is SGHTS, CDR2 YDEGEE, per germline. This chain's CDR3 is CASRHQPGTGIYEQYF. The CDR3 DNA follows: TGTGCCAGCAGGCATCAACCCGGGACAGGCATCTACGAGCAGTACTTC.

The V and J genes are TRBV19 and TRBJ1-5; TRBD1 matches at 8 bases. The ends lost 7 bases at V and 3 bases at J; junction bases unmatched: 8. Germline CDR1 LNHDA, CDR2 SQIVND (reference sequence). This CDR3 is 15 amino acids long. The CDR3 spells CASTITGQDNQPQHF. DNA for the CDR3: TGTGCCAGTACGATTACGGGACAGGACAATCAGCCCCAGCATTTT.

This chain links TRBV13 with TRBJ2-5, with unresolved D. V dropped 4 bases and J dropped 2 bases, with 14 bases sitting between them. The CDR3 totals 15 residues. Germline V CDR1 and CDR2: PRHDT, FYEKMQ (reference sequence). The CDR3 sequence: CASSSRPTEQETQYF. The CDR3 DNA reads TGTGCCAGCAGCTCCCGGCCGACTGAACAAGAGACCCAGTACTTC.

This chain joins TRBV4-1 and TRBJ1-2; weak D call: TRBD1 (5 bases). V was shortened by 4 bases and J by 1 base, with 7 bases between the two germline ends. The CDR3 extends over 13 amino acids. In germline, CDR1 is MGHRA, CDR2 YSYEKL. CDR3 protein: CASSLDSNYGYTF. In DNA, the CDR3 is TGCGCCAGCAGCCTTGACAGTAACTATGGCTACACCTTC.

This clone was seen a handful of times. The V gene is TRBV6-4, the J gene TRBJ2-1; 9 bases line up with TRBD2. Germline lookup yields CDR1 MRHNA and CDR2 SNTAGT. The V and J ends lost 0 bases and 6 bases, in that order; junction bases with no gene match: 6. This CDR3 contains 16 residues. CDR3 residues: CASSDSFSGGGNEQFF. The CDR3, as DNA: TGTGCCAGCAGTGACTCGTTTAGCGGGGGCGGCAATGAGCAGTTCTTC.

The chain links TRBV13 to TRBJ2-7; 7 nucleotides match TRBD2. The germline V gene encodes CDR1 PRHDT and CDR2 FYEKMQ (reference sequence). The CDR3 sequence is 14 residues long. With V trimmed by 4 bases and J by 2 bases, 5 bases remained unmatched. The CDR3 DNA sequence: TGTGCCAGCAGCTCTAGCGGATCCACCTACGAGCAGTACTTC. Translation gives CASSSSGSTYEQYF.

The J gene is TRBJ2-5, the V gene TRBV5-1; the match to TRBD2 covers 10 bases. This CDR3 has 15 residues. V dropped 4 bases and J dropped 1; count of bases not matched to a gene: 4. Germline values: CDR1 SGHRS, CDR2 YFSETQ. The CDR3 bases are TGCGCCAGCAGCCTAGCGGGGGCCTTCCAAGAGACCCAGTACTTC. It is translated as CASSLAGAFQETQYF. Variable domain in full (rest from reference TRBV5-1 and TRBJ2-5): KAGVTQTPRYLIKTRGQQVTLSCSPISGHRSVSWYQQTPGQGLQFLFEYFSETQRNKGNFPGRFSGRQFSNSRSEMNVSTLELGDSALYLCASSLAGAFQETQYFGPGTRLLVL.

This rearrangement joins TRBV6-6 to TRBJ2-7; D gene ambiguous. CDR1 is MNHNY, CDR2 SVGAGI, per germline (reference sequence). V gave up 2 bases and J gave up 2 bases, with 10 bases separating them. The CDR3 covers 14 residues. The DNA for the CDR3 is TGTGCCAGCAGTTACGGCAGGAAACCCTACGAGCAGTACTTC. Protein product: CASSYGRKPYEQYF.